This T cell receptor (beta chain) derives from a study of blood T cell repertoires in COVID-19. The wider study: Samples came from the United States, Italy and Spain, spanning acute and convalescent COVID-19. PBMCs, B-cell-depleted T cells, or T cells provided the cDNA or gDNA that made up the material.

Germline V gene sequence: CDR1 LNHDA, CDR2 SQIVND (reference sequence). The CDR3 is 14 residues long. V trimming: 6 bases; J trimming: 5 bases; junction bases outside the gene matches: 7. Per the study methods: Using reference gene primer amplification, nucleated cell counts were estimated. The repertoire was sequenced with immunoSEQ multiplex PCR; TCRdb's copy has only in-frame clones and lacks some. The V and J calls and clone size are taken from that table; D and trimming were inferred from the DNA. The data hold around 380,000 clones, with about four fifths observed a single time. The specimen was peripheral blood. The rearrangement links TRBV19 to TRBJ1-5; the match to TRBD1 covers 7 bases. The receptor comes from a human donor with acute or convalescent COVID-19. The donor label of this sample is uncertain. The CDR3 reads CASSPRQGHQPQHF. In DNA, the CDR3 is TGTGCCAGTAGCCCACGACAGGGTCATCAGCCCCAGCATTTT. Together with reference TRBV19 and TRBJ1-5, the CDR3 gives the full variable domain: DGGITQSPKYLFRKEGQNVTLSCEQNLNHDAMYWYRQDPGQGLRLIYYSQIVNDFQKGDIAEGYSVSREKKESFPLTVTSAQKNPTAFYLCASSPRQGHQPQHFGDGTRLSIL.